Included here is one T cell receptor beta chain sequence, with context. What it recognizes is unknown. The CDR3 runs 15 residues. CDR1 is SEHNR and CDR2 is FQNEAQ in the germline V gene (reference sequence). The record originates from a study of T cells expressing NK-cell markers. Study observations and caveats: No clear determination of HCMV specificity was made for expanded NKG2C+ T cell clones.

TCRdb re-called the 5' RACE reads; every CDR3 protein appears as one record, without DNA. This sample's table reports some 140,000 distinct CDR3 sequences. The sample consisted of blood T cells: a sorted CD56 or NKG2C T cell subset, CD4+ or CD8+ T cells, or bulk PBMC T cells (not recorded which). This chain joins TRBV7-9 and TRBJ2-3. The origin of this receptor is a woman in her forties or fifties in good health. The CDR3 here is CASSSSGFGADTQYF.